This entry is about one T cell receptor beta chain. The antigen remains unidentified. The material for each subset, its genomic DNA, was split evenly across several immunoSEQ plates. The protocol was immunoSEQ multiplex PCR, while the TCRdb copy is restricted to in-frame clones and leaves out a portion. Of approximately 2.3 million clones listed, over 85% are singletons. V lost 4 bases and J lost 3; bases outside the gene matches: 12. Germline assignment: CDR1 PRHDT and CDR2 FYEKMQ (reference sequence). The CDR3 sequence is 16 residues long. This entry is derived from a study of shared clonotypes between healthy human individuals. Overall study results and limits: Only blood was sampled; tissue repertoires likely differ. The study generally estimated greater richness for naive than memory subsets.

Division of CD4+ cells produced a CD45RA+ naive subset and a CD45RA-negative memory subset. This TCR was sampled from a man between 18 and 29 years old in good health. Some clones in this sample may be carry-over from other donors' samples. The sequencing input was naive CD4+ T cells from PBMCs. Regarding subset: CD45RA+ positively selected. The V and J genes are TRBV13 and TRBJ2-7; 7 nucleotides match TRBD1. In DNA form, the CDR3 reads TGTGCCAGCAGCTCCGTAGAGTGGCAGGGGGACTACGAGCAGTACTTC. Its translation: CASSSVEWQGDYEQYF. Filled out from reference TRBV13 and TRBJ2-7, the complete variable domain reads AAGVIQSPRHLIKEKRETATLKCYPIPRHDTVYWYQQGPGQDPQFLISFYEKMQSDKGSIPDRFSAQQFSDYHSELNMSSLELGDSALYFCASSSVEWQGDYEQYFGPGTRLTVT.